A single sample is the source of the 21 T cell receptor beta chains below, sequenced in a study of blood T cell repertoires in COVID-19. Only in-frame clones appear in the TCRdb table, and some are missing; sequencing was by immunoSEQ multiplex PCR. The sample lists 200,000 to 250,000 clones; 70% to 85% were seen once. Sequenced input: peripheral blood. These receptors came from a woman older than 75 with acute or convalescent COVID-19.

The chain combines TRBV7-6 with TRBJ2-1; the match to TRBD2 covers 9 bases. There are 15 residues in the CDR3. V gave up 1 base and J gave up 7 bases; unmatched junction bases: 5. CDR1 and CDR2 (germline): SGHVS, FNYEAQ. CDR3 sequence reads: CASSLGLAGKNEQFF. DNA of the CDR3: TGTGCCAGCAGCTTAGGGCTAGCGGGGAAGAATGAGCAGTTCTTC.

The CDR3 DNA reads TGTGCCAGCAGCCCAAGGACAGGGCAGCATTTT. Its translation is CASSPRTGQHF. V gene TRBV11-3 combines with J gene TRBJ1-5, with TRBD1 matching over 8 bases. CDR1 is SGHNT, CDR2 YENEEA, per germline. This CDR3 has 11 amino acids. V trimming: 5 bases; J trimming: 13 bases; junction bases outside the gene matches: 4.

The chain has TRBV19 and TRBJ1-2, with 9 bases aligning to TRBD1. The CDR3 spans 15 residues. Germline CDR1 LNHDA, CDR2 SQIVND (reference sequence). V dropped 5 bases and J dropped 5; count of bases not matched to a gene: 9. DNA of the CDR3: TGTGCCAGTAGTGCCCCGGGACAGGGATCTTATGGCTACACCTTC. Residues: CASSAPGQGSYGYTF.

This chain connects TRBV5-6 to TRBJ1-6, with 10 nucleotides matching TRBD1. Germline-derived CDR1 and CDR2 are SGHDT and YYEEEE. The ends lost 4 bases at V and 10 bases at J; junction bases unmatched: 14. The length of the CDR3 is 17 residues. CDR3 protein: CASSVSGQGVRRSPLHF. CDR3 nucleotide sequence: TGTGCCAGCAGCGTTAGTGGACAGGGGGTAAGGCGATCACCCCTCCACTTT.

This rearrangement joins TRBV7-2 to TRBJ1-2; a weak D match, TRBD1 (5 bases). Germline V CDR1 and CDR2: SGHTA, FQGNSA. CDR3 size: 15 residues. V was shortened by 2 bases and J by 4 bases, with 14 bases between the two germline ends. The CDR3 DNA follows: TGTGCCAGCAGCTTACCGGGGGGGGTTCGCTATGGCTACACCTTC. Its translation is CASSLPGGVRYGYTF.

The chain joins TRBV5-1 to TRBJ2-7, with TRBD1 matching 8 bases. The CDR3 is 16 amino acids. Germline V gene lookup returns CDR1 SGHRS and CDR2 YFSETQ. Trimming removed 2 bases from V and 0 bases from J; junction bases left unmatched: 7. The CDR3 nucleotides read TGCGCCAGCAGCTTCTCGCCAGGACAGGGCTCCTACGAGCAGTACTTC. It codes for CASSFSPGQGSYEQYF.

This chain connects TRBV10-3 to TRBJ1-2; tentative D call: TRBD1 (6 bases). The CDR3 totals 13 residues. Germline CDR1 ENHRY, CDR2 SYGVKD. Trimming stripped 2 bases from V and 3 bases from J, with 7 bases between. The CDR3: CAISEQGYYGYTF. The CDR3 DNA reads as TGTGCCATCAGTGAGCAGGGGTACTATGGCTACACCTTC.

The chain carries TRBV3-1 (or the pseudogene TRBV3-2) and TRBJ2-3, with a weak D call TRBD2 (5 bases). The CDR3 consists of 13 residues. Germline assignment: CDR1 LGHDT and CDR2 YNNKEL (reference sequence). Trimming took 7 bases from V and 0 from J, leaving 8 bases between them. CDR3 coding DNA: TGTGCCAGCAAAGCGGCTAGCACAGATACGCAGTATTTT. It encodes CASKAASTDTQYF.

V gene TRBV28 combines with J gene TRBJ2-7; no clear D gene. The CDR3 covers 11 residues. Germline assignment: CDR1 MDHEN and CDR2 SYDVKM. Trimming cost V 5 bases and J 3 bases, with 5 bases left between them. The CDR3 here is CASSLLYEQYF. The CDR3 region has the DNA TGTGCCAGCAGTCTCCTCTACGAGCAGTACTTC.

V gene TRBV5-4 combines with J gene TRBJ2-3; 7 nucleotides line up with TRBD2. The ends lost 5 bases at V and 6 bases at J; junction bases unmatched: 12. The CDR3 totals 15 residues. Germline V gene sequence: CDR1 SGHNT, CDR2 YYREEE (reference sequence). The CDR3 nucleotides are TGTGCCAGCAGTGGGCGGGAGCTGGGGCCCGATACGCAGTATTTT. Translated, it gives CASSGRELGPDTQYF.

The chain uses TRBV5-1 and TRBJ2-5; D perhaps matches TRBD2 (6 bases). This CDR3 spans 15 amino acids. Trimming shortened V by 3 bases and J by 2 bases, and 14 bases separated the two germline ends. Per germline, CDR1 SGHRS and CDR2 YFSETQ. The CDR3 spells CASSSRGRRQETQYF. The DNA for the CDR3 is TGCGCCAGCAGCTCACGGGGGAGACGGCAAGAGACCCAGTACTTC.

This clone was found a few times. This chain uses TRBV24-1 with TRBJ2-1, with 12 bases matching TRBD2. Germline-derived CDR1 and CDR2 are KGHDR and SFDVKD. The CDR3 is 13 residues long. V gave up 12 bases and J gave up 4 bases; unmatched junction bases: 3. The chain's CDR3 is CAVGLAGYNEQFF. DNA of the CDR3: TGTGCCGTCGGACTAGCGGGATACAATGAGCAGTTCTTC.

CDR3 region: CASSSPGADRTYEQYF. The CDR3 DNA is TGTGCCAGCAGTTCGCCTGGGGCAGACCGAACGTACGAGCAGTACTTC. The chain has TRBV28 and TRBJ2-7; weak D call: TRBD1 (5 bases). This CDR3 region has 16 residues. The V gene lost 4 bases and the J gene lost 4 bases, with 20 bases spanning the gap. Germline lookup yields CDR1 MDHEN and CDR2 SYDVKM.

The rearrangement joins TRBV5-1 to TRBJ2-7, with TRBD2 matching 10 bases. Germline V lookup: CDR1 SGHRS, CDR2 YFSETQ. CDR3 size: 15 residues. Trimming took 2 bases from V and 4 from J; bases not matched to a gene: 6. The CDR3 here is CASSFASGSLYEQYF. CDR3 DNA: TGCGCCAGCAGCTTTGCTAGCGGGAGCTTGTACGAGCAGTACTTC.

The V gene is TRBV19, the J gene TRBJ1-4; 7 bases are shared with TRBD1. CDR3 length: 13 amino acids. Germline V gene data show CDR1 as LNHDA and CDR2 as SQIVND (reference sequence). V shed 4 bases and J 8 bases; nucleotides not matched to a gene: 4. DNA for the CDR3: TGTGCCAGTAGTAGACAGGGCGCGGAAAAACTGTTTTTT. Translating it yields CASSRQGAEKLFF.

The chain is built from TRBV24-1 and TRBJ2-2, with TRBD2 identical over 9 bases. This CDR3 contains 16 residues. Germline CDR1 KGHDR, CDR2 SFDVKD. Unmatched junction bases numbered 7, after V lost 4 bases and J lost 5 bases. CDR3 region: CATSDPGLARTGELFF. CDR3 coding DNA: TGTGCCACCAGTGACCCGGGACTAGCAAGAACCGGGGAGCTGTTTTTT.

The chain carries TRBV6-5 and TRBJ2-4; perhaps TRBD2 as D (6 bases). The CDR3 consists of 16 residues. The germline V and J ends were trimmed by 0 bases and 8 bases, with 17 bases remaining between them. Germline loops: CDR1 MNHEY, CDR2 SVGAGI. For the CDR3, the DNA is TGTGCCAGCAGTTACTCGAGAAGGTCGTGGGGGGACATTCAGTACTTC. This translates into CASSYSRRSWGDIQYF.

This clone was seen only a few times. The CDR3 loop reads CASSTRLAPYEQYF. The CDR3 coding sequence is TGTGCCAGCAGTACCCGACTAGCCCCCTACGAGCAGTACTTC. The V and J genes are TRBV28 and TRBJ2-7, with 7 bases that match TRBD2. This CDR3 is 14 amino acids long. The germline V gene has CDR1 MDHEN and CDR2 SYDVKM. The trim removed 5 bases at V and 2 bases at J, leaving 6 bases unmatched.

The gene calls are TRBV6-6 and TRBJ2-5; 7 bases line up with TRBD2. Germline trimming cut 2 bases from V and 0 bases from J; bases unmatched to any gene: 6. The germline CDR1 and CDR2 sequences are MNHNY and SVGAGI (reference sequence). This CDR3 spans 16 amino acids. The CDR3 here is CASSYGGGVNQETQYF. The CDR3 DNA is TGTGCCAGCAGTTACGGGGGAGGGGTGAACCAAGAGACCCAGTACTTC.

This rearrangement joins TRBV5-1 to TRBJ1-2, with a possible D match to TRBD1 (6 bases). Trimming left V 4 bases short and J 9 bases short, with 16 bases between. Germline values: CDR1 SGHRS, CDR2 YFSETQ. The CDR3 has 13 amino acids. This CDR3 is CASSQDSRLSYTF. The CDR3 nucleotides read TGCGCCAGCAGCCAGGACAGCCGTCTAAGCTACACCTTC.

The genes are TRBV6-2 or TRBV6-3 and TRBJ2-2; 7 positions match TRBD1. V gave up 0 bases and J gave up 7 bases; unmatched junction bases: 8. CDR1 MNHEY and CDR2 SVGEGT come from the germline V gene. The CDR3 sequence is 16 residues long. The CDR3 DNA follows: TGTGCCAGCAGTTACTCGAAAAGGGGGCGGATCGGGGAGCTGTTTTTT. As protein: CASSYSKRGRIGELFF.